The 14 T cell receptor beta chains in this list originate from one sample, sequenced in a study of CD8+ T cells in alopecia areata. Extraction and reverse transcription of RNA yielded cDNA as the sequencing template. TCRdb keeps only in-frame clones here, not all; method: immunoSEQ multiplex PCR. The data show over 110,000 clones, approximately 50% seen once. The sample here was CD4+ T cells sorted from blood, taken at week 0. Receptors originate from a human donor with alopecia areata.

V and J are TRBV7-2 and TRBJ1-5; 8 bases fit TRBD1. The CDR3 consists of 14 residues. J gave up 5 bases and V 4 bases, and 4 bases lay outside the gene matches. The V gene's germline CDR1 is SGHTA and CDR2 FQGNSA. CDR3 protein: CASSSRGPHQPQHF. The CDR3 DNA is TGTGCCAGCAGCTCCAGGGGGCCCCATCAGCCCCAGCATTTT.

The sample holds a few counts of this clone. The genes are TRBV29-1 and TRBJ2-1; 13 bases map to TRBD2. CDR3 length equals 14 residues. CDR1 SQVTM and CDR2 ANQGSEA come from the germline V gene. Trimming took 7 bases from V and 9 from J; bases not matched to a gene: 9. CDR3 sequence (DNA): TGCAGCGCCGGACTAGCGGGAGAGAAGGGTGAGCAGTTCTTC. Its translation is CSAGLAGEKGEQFF.

This chain connects TRBV7-3 to TRBJ2-1; a weak D match, TRBD2 (7 bases). Germline CDR1 SGHTA, CDR2 FQGTGA. V lost 4 bases and J lost 9, with 16 bases in between. The CDR3 runs 14 residues. The CDR3 nucleotides are TGTGCCAGCAGCTACGGGGGGCGCTCAGGTGAGCAGTTCTTC. This encodes CASSYGGRSGEQFF. Based on the CDR3 plus reference TRBV7-3 and TRBJ2-1, the full variable domain is GAGVSQTPSNKVTEKGKYVELRCDPISGHTALYWYRQSLGQGPEFLIYFQGTGAADDSGLPNDRFFAVRPEGSVSTLKIQRTERGDSAVYLCASSYGGRSGEQFFGPGTRLTVL.

V usage is TRBV11-3 and J usage is TRBJ2-2; D not certain. The CDR3 has 14 amino acids. The germline V gene encodes CDR1 SGHNT and CDR2 YENEEA. V was clipped by 8 bases and J by 0 bases, with 10 bases between them. The CDR3 region is CASSSGANTGELFF. In nucleotides, the CDR3 is TGTGCCAGCTCGAGTGGCGCGAACACCGGGGAGCTGTTTTTT. Drawing the rest from reference TRBV11-3 and TRBJ2-2, the complete variable domain is EAGVVQSPRYKIIEKKQPVAFWCNPISGHNTLYWYLQNLGQGPELLIRYENEEAVDDSQLPKDRFSAERLKGVDSTLKIQPAELGDSAVYLCASSSGANTGELFFGEGSRLTVL.

V is TRBV29-1 and J is TRBJ2-4, with 11 bases lining up with TRBD2. The CDR3 sequence is 13 residues long. V gave up 3 bases and J gave up 6 bases; unmatched junction bases: 1. Germline V gene lookup returns CDR1 SQVTM and CDR2 ANQGSEA. The CDR3 spells CSVDLAGGNIQYF. In DNA form, the CDR3 reads TGCAGCGTTGACCTAGCGGGAGGAAACATTCAGTACTTC.

V is TRBV5-4 and J is TRBJ2-1; D may correspond to TRBD1 or TRBD2 (5 bases each). The CDR3 spans 16 residues. Trimming took 0 bases from V and 4 from J, leaving 14 bases between them. CDR1 is SGHNT and CDR2 is YYREEE in the germline V gene (reference sequence). CDR3 sequence reads: CASSLEPGTPYNEQFF. DNA for the CDR3: TGTGCCAGCAGCTTGGAACCAGGGACCCCGTACAATGAGCAGTTCTTC. Using reference TRBV5-4 and TRBJ2-1 for the parts outside the CDR3, the full variable domain is ETGVTQSPTHLIKTRGQQVTLRCSSQSGHNTVSWYQQALGQGPQFIFQYYREEENGRGNFPPRFSGLQFPNYSSELNVNALELDDSALYLCASSLEPGTPYNEQFFGPGTRLTVL.

This clone was detected only a few times. This rearrangement joins TRBV7-9 to TRBJ2-5; D may be TRBD2 (6 bases). This CDR3 is 15 amino acids long. V was cut by 5 bases and J by 4 bases, with 17 bases left in between. The V gene's germline CDR1 is SEHNR and CDR2 FQNEAQ (reference sequence). CDR3 amino acids: CASSPTAGRGETQYF. The CDR3 bases are TGTGCCAGCAGCCCGACGGCAGGGCGGGGAGAGACCCAGTACTTC.

The CDR3, as DNA: TGTGCCAGCAGTTTCTCGGGATGGGAGACCCAGTACTTC. Encoded protein: CASSFSGWETQYF. V gene TRBV6-5 combines with J gene TRBJ2-5; perhaps TRBD2 as D (5 bases). The CDR3 length is 13 residues. Germline V gene sequence: CDR1 MNHEY, CDR2 SVGAGI. V lost 4 bases to trimming and J lost 5 bases, with 11 bases between them.

This clone was counted a few times. The chain recombines TRBV29-1 with TRBJ2-3, with D perhaps assigned TRBD1 or TRBD2 (5 bases each). CDR1 is SQVTM, CDR2 ANQGSEA, per germline. The CDR3 loop spans 13 amino acids. Trimming removed 6 bases from V and 2 bases from J, with 12 bases in between. The CDR3 loop is CSVQPGATDTQYF. CDR3 nucleotides: TGCAGCGTACAGCCCGGGGCCACAGATACGCAGTATTTT.

CDR3 loop: CASSATGGGTQYF. DNA of the CDR3: TGTGCCAGCAGCGCGACAGGTGGGGGGACCCAGTACTTC. V usage is TRBV9 and J usage is TRBJ2-5; possible D gene TRBD1, 6 bases. Trimming removed 3 bases at V and 7 bases at J, with 13 bases between. Germline V lookup: CDR1 SGDLS, CDR2 YYNGEE. The CDR3 spans 13 residues.

The V call is TRBV27, the J call TRBJ1-5; D gene ambiguous. This CDR3 is built from 13 residues. V lost 7 bases and J 6 bases, leaving 13 bases between the germline ends. Germline assignment: CDR1 MNHEY and CDR2 SMNVEV (reference sequence). In DNA form, the CDR3 reads TGTGCCAGCAACATCGGTGGCCCTCAGCCCCAGCATTTT. Translation gives CASNIGGPQPQHF.

The V and J genes are TRBV6-6 and TRBJ2-7; D not resolved. Deletions cut 4 bases from V and 0 bases from J, with 10 bases between. The CDR3 is made up of 14 amino acids. CDR1 and CDR2 from the germline V gene are MNHNY and SVGAGI (reference sequence). The CDR3 region is CASSSLTGSYEQYF. The CDR3 region has the DNA TGTGCCAGCAGTTCCCTGACGGGCTCCTACGAGCAGTACTTC.

This clone has a handful of counts. The chain recombines TRBV11-1 with TRBJ2-1; unclear D gene. The germline V and J ends were trimmed by 6 bases and 8 bases, with 8 bases remaining between them. The CDR3 totals 11 residues. Germline lookup yields CDR1 SGHAT and CDR2 FQDESV (reference sequence). CDR3 loop: CASRAGDEQFF. CDR3 bases: TGTGCCAGCAGAGCTGGGGATGAGCAGTTCTTC.

The gene calls are TRBV7-2 and TRBJ2-1, with D maybe TRBD2 (6 bases). Trimming cost V 3 bases and J 2 bases, with 14 bases left between them. CDR3 length equals 16 residues. Germline V gene lookup returns CDR1 SGHTA and CDR2 FQGNSA. CDR3 residues: CASSFRPGLPYNEQFF. DNA of the CDR3: TGTGCCAGCAGCTTTAGGCCGGGACTCCCCTACAATGAGCAGTTCTTC.